This T cell receptor beta chain originates from a study of resident and recirculating memory T cells in vitiligo. Assay: immunoSEQ multiplex PCR; the TCRdb copy retains only in-frame clones and omits some. There are more than 70,000 clones in the sample; about 92% occur only once, and about 5% lies in the top ten. The clonotype comes from a male donor with vitiligo. Sequences were obtained from blood.

The chain's CDR3 is CASSLDSPGLRGTEAFF. Here the CDR3 DNA reads TGCGCCAGCAGCTTGGACTCCCCGGGCTTGCGGGGCACTGAAGCTTTCTTT. The J gene is TRBJ1-1, the V gene TRBV5-1; D is ambiguous. This CDR3 has 17 residues. V lost 0 bases, J lost 4 bases, and 19 bases lay in between. The V gene's germline CDR1 is SGHRS and CDR2 YFSETQ.